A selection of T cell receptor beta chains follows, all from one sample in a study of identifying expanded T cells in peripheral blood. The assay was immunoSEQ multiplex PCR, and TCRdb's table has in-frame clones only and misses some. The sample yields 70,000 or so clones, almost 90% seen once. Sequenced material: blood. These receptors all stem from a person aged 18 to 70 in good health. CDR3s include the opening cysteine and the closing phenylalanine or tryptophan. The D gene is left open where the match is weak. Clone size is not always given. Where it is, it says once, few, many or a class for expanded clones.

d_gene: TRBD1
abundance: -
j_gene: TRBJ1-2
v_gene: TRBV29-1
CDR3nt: TGCAGCGTTTCCCCACCGGGACAGGGGGCCGGCTACACCTTC
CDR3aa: CSVSPPGQGAGYTF

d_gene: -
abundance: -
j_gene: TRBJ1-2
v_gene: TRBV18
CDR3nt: TGTGCCAGCTCACGAGGCGGACAGCCTTACTATGGCTACACCTTC
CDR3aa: CASSRGGQPYYGYTF

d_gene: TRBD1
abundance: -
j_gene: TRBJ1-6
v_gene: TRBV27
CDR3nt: TGTGCCAGCAGGTCGGGACAGGTATATTCACCCCTCCACTTT
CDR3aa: CASRSGQVYSPLHF

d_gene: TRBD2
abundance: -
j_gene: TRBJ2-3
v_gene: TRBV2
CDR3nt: TGTGCCAGCAGGGCCGGGACTAGCGGGGATACGCAGTATTTT
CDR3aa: CASRAGTSGDTQYF

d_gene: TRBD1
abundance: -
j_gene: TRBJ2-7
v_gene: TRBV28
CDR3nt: TGTGCCAGCAGTATGGGGACAGGGGGCTACGAGCAGTACTTC
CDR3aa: CASSMGTGGYEQYF

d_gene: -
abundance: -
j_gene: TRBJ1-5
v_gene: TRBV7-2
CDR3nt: TGTGCCAGCAGCTTAGCAGGTTTGGTCAATCAGCCCCAGCATTTT
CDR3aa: CASSLAGLVNQPQHF

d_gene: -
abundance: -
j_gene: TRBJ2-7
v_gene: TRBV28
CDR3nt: TGTGCCAGCAGCCAGAGGAGTCTATCGCAGTACTTC
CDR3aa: CASSQRSLSQYF

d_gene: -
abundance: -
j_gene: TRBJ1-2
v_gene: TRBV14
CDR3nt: TGTGCCAGCAGCCCCCGAAACGGGAGGGTAGGGGGCTACACCTTC
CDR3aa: CASSPRNGRVGGYTF

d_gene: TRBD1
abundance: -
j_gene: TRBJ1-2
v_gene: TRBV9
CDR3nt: TGTGCCAGCAGCGTAGGGCAGGGGGATGGCTACACCTTC
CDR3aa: CASSVGQGDGYTF

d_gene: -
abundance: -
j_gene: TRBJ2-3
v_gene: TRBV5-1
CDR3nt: TGCGCCAGCAGCTTTAATCCGGTGGAAGGCACAGATACGCAGTATTTT
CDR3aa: CASSFNPVEGTDTQYF

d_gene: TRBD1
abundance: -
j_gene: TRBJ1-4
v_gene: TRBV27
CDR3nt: TGTGCCAGCAGTCCCACAGGGGCCGCTAATGAAAAACTGTTTTTT
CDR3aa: CASSPTGAANEKLFF

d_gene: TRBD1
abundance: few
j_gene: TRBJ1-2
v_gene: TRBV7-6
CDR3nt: TGTGCCAGCAGCTCGGGACAGGGCTATTTAGGCTACACCTTC
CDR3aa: CASSSGQGYLGYTF

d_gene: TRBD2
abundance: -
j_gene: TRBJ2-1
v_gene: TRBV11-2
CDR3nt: TGTGCCAGCAGCTCCCCCCCAGCGGGAGGGGGCAATGAGCAGTTCTTC
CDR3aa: CASSSPPAGGGNEQFF

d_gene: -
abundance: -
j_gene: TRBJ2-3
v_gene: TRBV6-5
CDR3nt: TGTGCCAGCAGCCCACCAGGCACAGATACGCAGTATTTT
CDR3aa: CASSPPGTDTQYF

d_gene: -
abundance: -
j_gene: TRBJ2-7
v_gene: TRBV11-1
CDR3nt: TGTGCCAGCAGCCGACTCCGAGGCTACGAGCAGTACTTC
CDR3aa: CASSRLRGYEQYF

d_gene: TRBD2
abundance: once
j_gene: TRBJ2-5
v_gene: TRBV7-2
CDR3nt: TGTGCCAGCAGCTCCCTAGGGAGGGGTACCCAGTACTTC
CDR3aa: CASSSLGRGTQYF

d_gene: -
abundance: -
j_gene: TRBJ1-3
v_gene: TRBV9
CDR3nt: TGTGCCAGCAGCGTAGGCATCTCTGGAAACACCATATATTTT
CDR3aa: CASSVGISGNTIYF

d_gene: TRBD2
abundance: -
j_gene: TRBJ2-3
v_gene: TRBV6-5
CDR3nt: TGTGCCAGCAGTTACTCGCGGGGGGGCCAGGATACGCAGTATTTT
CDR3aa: CASSYSRGGQDTQYF

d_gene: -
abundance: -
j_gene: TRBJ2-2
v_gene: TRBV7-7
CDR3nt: TGTGCCAGCAGCTTAGGGGCGGGAAGCGGGGAGCTGTTTTTT
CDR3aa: CASSLGAGSGELFF

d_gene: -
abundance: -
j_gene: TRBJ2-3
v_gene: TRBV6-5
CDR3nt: TGTGCCAGCAGTTACGGGACCGGGCCACGCACAGATACGCAGTATTTT
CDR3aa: CASSYGTGPRTDTQYF

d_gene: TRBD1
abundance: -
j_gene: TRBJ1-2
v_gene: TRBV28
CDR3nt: TGTGCCAGCAGCATAGACAGGGACCGCGGCTACACCTTC
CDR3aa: CASSIDRDRGYTF

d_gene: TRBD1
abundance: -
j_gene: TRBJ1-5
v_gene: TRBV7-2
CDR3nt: TGTGCCAGCAGCCCCGGGACAGGGCTGCAGCCCCAGCATTTT
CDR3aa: CASSPGTGLQPQHF

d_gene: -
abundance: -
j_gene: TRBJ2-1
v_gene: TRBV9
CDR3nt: TGTGCCAGCAGCGCCGGCGGGGGCAGCTCCTACAATGAGCAGTTCTTC
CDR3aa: CASSAGGGSSYNEQFF

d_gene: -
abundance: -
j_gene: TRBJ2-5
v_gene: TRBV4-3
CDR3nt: TGCGCCAGCAGCCAAGACCCTGGGGCAGAGACCCAGTACTTC
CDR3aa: CASSQDPGAETQYF

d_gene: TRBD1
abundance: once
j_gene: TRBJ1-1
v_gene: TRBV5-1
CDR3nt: TGCGCCAGCAGCCCTGGGACAGGGGAGGAAGCTTTCTTT
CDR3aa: CASSPGTGEEAFF

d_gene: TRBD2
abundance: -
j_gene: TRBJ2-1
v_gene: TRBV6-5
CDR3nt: TGTGCCAGCAGTTCTAGCGGGAGGGCCGAGTTCTTC
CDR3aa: CASSSSGRAEFF

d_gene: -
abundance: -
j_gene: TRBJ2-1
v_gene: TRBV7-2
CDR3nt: TGTGCCAGCAGCCGGGACGCCTCCTACAATGAGCAGTTCTTC
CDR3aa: CASSRDASYNEQFF

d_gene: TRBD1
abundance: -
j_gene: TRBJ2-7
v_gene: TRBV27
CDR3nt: TGTGCCAGCAGCGGGACAGGGGACCACGAGCAGTACTTC
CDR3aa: CASSGTGDHEQYF

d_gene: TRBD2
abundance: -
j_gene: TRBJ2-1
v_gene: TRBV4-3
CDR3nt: TGCGCCAGCAGCCAAGGATTCAGCGGGGAAGGGAATGAGCAGTTCTTC
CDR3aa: CASSQGFSGEGNEQFF

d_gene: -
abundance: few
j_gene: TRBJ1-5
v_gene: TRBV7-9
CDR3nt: TGTGCCAGCAGCAGCGGGGCTCAGCCCCAGCATTTT
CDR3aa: CASSSGAQPQHF

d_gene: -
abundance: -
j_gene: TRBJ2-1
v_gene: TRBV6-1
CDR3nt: TGTGCCAGCAGTGAGGGTCGGGGGGCTAGCGACCACAATGAGCAGTTCTTC
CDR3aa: CASSEGRGASDHNEQFF

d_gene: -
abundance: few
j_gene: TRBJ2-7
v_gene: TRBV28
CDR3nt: TGTGCCAGCAGTTTAGTTACCGGGGTCTACGAGCAGTACTTC
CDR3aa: CASSLVTGVYEQYF

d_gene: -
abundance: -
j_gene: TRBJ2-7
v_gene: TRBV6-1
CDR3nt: TGTGCCAGCAGTGAACCGGCGGGTTACACCTACGAGCAGTACTTC
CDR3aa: CASSEPAGYTYEQYF

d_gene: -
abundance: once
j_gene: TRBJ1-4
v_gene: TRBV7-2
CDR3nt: TGTGCCAGCAGCTTATCTGGCCAACCCAGGGTAGGCGAAAAACTGTTTTTT
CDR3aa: CASSLSGQPRVGEKLFF

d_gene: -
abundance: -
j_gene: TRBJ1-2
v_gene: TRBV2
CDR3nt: TGTGCCAGCAGTGAGGGTCGGAGGGGTAACTATGGCTACACCTTC
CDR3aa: CASSEGRRGNYGYTF

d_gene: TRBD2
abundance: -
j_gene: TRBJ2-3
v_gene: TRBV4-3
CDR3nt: TGCGCCAGCAGCCAAGGACTAGCGGGAGAGGGGGCAGATACGCAGTATTTT
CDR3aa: CASSQGLAGEGADTQYF

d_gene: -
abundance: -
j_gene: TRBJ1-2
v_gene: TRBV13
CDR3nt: TGTGCCAGCAGCGACTTCTCCCGCTATGGCTACACCTTC
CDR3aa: CASSDFSRYGYTF

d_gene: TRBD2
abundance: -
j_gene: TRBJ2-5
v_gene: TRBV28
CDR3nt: TGTGCCAGCAGTTTATCCCCCGATTGGAGCGGGAGGGCCGGGGAGACCCAGTACTTC
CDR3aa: CASSLSPDWSGRAGETQYF

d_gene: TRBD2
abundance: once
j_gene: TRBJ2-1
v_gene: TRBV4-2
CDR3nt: TGTGCCAGCAGCCAAGTGTGGGCGGGAGGGCCCAGTGAGCAGTTCTTC
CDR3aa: CASSQVWAGGPSEQFF

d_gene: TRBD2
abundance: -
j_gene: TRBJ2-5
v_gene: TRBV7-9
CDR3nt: TGTGCCAGCAGCCCTCCGGGACTAGCAAGCCGGGAGACCCAGTACTTC
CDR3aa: CASSPPGLASRETQYF

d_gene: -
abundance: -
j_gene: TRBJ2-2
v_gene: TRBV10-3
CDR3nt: TGTGCCATCAGTGAGTTGAGAGACAGGCCATCGAACACCGGGGAGCTGTTTTTT
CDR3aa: CAISELRDRPSNTGELFF

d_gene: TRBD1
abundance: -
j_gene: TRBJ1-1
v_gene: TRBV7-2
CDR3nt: TGTGCCAGTAGGGACAGGAGTGAAGCTTTCTTT
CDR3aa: CASRDRSEAFF

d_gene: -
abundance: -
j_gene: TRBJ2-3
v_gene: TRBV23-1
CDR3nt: TGCGCCAGCAGTCCCCGCCATACGCAGTATTTT
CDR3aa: CASSPRHTQYF

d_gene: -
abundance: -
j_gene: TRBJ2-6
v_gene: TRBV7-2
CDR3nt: TGTGCCAGCAGCTTAAAGGGTGTGGATGGGGCCAACGTCCTGACTTTC
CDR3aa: CASSLKGVDGANVLTF

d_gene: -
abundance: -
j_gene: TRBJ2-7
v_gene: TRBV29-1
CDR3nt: TGCAGCGCTCACCGACCTCCTGATAGTGAGCAGTACTTC
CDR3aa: CSAHRPPDSEQYF

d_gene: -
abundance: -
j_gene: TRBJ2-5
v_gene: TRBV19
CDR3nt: TGTGCCAGTTCTCTTTCGACGGGGTTTGAAGAGACCCAGTACTTC
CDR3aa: CASSLSTGFEETQYF

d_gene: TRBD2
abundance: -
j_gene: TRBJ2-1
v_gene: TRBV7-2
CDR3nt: TGTGCCAGCAGCTTAGGCCCCCTAGCGGGGGCCTACAATGAGCAGTTCTTC
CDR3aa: CASSLGPLAGAYNEQFF

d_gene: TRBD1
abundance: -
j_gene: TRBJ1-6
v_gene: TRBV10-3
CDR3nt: TGTGCCATCAGTGAGGGGACAGGGTTCGTACCCCTCCACTTT
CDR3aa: CAISEGTGFVPLHF

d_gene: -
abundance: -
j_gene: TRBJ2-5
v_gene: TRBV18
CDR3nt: TGTGCCAGCTCACCACGGGGCGAGGGGACCCAGTACTTC
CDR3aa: CASSPRGEGTQYF

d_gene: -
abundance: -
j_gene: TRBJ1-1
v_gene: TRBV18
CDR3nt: TGTGCCAGCTCACCCGCCGGTCATGAAGCTTTCTTT
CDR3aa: CASSPAGHEAFF

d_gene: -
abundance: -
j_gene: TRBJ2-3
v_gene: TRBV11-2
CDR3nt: TGTGCCAGCAGCTCCCGGGCCATCGCACCAGATACGCAGTATTTT
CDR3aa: CASSSRAIAPDTQYF

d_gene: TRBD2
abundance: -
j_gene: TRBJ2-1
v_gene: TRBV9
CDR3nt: TGTGCCAGCAGCGTCTCTAGCGGGGGGCTCAATGAGCAGTTCTTC
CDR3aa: CASSVSSGGLNEQFF

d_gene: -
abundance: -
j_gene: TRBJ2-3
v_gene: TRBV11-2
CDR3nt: TGTGCCAGCAGACCTCAAGCGAATACGCAGTATTTT
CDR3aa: CASRPQANTQYF

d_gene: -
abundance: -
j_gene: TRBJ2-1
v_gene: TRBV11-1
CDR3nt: TGTGCCAGCAGCTTAGACAGGTCCTACAATGAGCAGTTCTTC
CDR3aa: CASSLDRSYNEQFF

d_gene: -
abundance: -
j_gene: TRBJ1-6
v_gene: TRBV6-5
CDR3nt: TGTGCCAGCAGCGGGGGGGGTCCCTATAATTCACCCCTCCACTTT
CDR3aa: CASSGGGPYNSPLHF